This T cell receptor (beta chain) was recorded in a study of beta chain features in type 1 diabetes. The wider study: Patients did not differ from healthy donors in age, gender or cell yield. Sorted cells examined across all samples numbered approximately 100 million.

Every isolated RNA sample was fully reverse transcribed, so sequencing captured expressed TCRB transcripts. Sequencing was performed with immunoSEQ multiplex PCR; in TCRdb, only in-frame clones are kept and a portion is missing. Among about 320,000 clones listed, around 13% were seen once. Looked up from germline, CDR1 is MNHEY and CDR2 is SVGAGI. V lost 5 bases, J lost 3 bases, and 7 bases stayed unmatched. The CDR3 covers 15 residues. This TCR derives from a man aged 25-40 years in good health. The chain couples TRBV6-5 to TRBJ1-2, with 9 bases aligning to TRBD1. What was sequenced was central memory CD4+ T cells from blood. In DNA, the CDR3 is TGTGCCAGCAGTCTATCTTGGGACAGGGACTATGGCTACACCTTC. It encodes CASSLSWDRDYGYTF.